The 14 T cell receptor beta chains given below trace back to one sample, sequenced in a study of T-cell reconstitution after alpha-beta-depleted transplantation in children. The TCRbeta library was prepared with unique molecular identifiers. One entry per CDR3 protein results from TCRdb running MiXCR on the PCR reads. Among hundreds of thousands of distinct CDR3 sequences listed, 8.2% were seen once. Sequencing used PBMCs, mostly from graft donor cells, obtained 180 days after TCRalphabeta/CD19-depleted stem cell transplant. All receptors come from a male patient between 10 and 17 years old who had a stem cell transplant for acute lymphoblastic leukemia, so the T cells may come from the graft donor.

This rearrangement joins TRBV19 to TRBJ1-5; D not certain. Germline lookup yields CDR1 LNHDA and CDR2 SQIVND (reference sequence). The CDR3 is 12 amino acids. V lost 6 bases, J lost 5 bases, and 8 bases lay in between. As DNA, the CDR3 is TGTGCCAGTAGCCTCTTATATCAGCCCCAGCATTTT. Protein sequence: CASSLLYQPQHF. Together with reference TRBV19 and TRBJ1-5, the CDR3 gives the full variable domain: DGGITQSPKYLFRKEGQNVTLSCEQNLNHDAMYWYRQDPGQGLRLIYYSQIVNDFQKGDIAEGYSVSREKKESFPLTVTSAQKNPTAFYLCASSLLYQPQHFGDGTRLSIL.

The sample holds many counts of this clonotype. The V and J genes are TRBV20-1 and TRBJ2-7; no clear D gene. V was pared by 4 bases and J by 0 bases, with 10 bases between. Germline V gene sequence: CDR1 DFQATT, CDR2 SNEGSKA (reference sequence). The CDR3 is 13 amino acids. This chain's CDR3 is CSAIHSVSYEQYF. The CDR3 nucleotides are TGCAGTGCTATCCACAGCGTCTCCTACGAGCAGTACTTC.

This clonotype was seen at least ten times. The V gene is TRBV10-3, the J gene TRBJ1-5; possible D gene TRBD1, 6 bases. This CDR3 is 16 amino acids long. Germline assignment: CDR1 ENHRY and CDR2 SYGVKD. The V end was cut by 2 bases, the J end by 6 bases, with 17 bases between. The CDR3 is CAISERERGGGQPQHF. CDR3 DNA sequence: TGTGCCATCAGTGAGCGGGAGAGAGGGGGAGGTCAGCCCCAGCATTTT.

This clonotype was detected ten times or more. The chain links TRBV12-3 or TRBV12-4 to TRBJ2-2; 9 bases agree with TRBD2. This CDR3 is built from 19 residues. V shed 3 bases and J 1 base; nucleotides not matched to a gene: 12. For the CDR3, the DNA is TGTGCCAGCAGTTTTAATCCTAGCGGGATCCTAAAGAACACCGGGGAGCTGTTTTTT. Translating it yields CASSFNPSGILKNTGELFF.

This clonotype was seen ten or more times. The genes are TRBV11-2 and TRBJ2-5; D is undetermined. The CDR3 is 14 amino acids. V lost 0 bases and J lost 1, with 6 bases in between. In germline, CDR1 is SGHAT, CDR2 FQNNGV. The CDR3 spells CASSLEWGQETQYF. In DNA form, the CDR3 reads TGTGCCAGCAGCTTAGAGTGGGGCCAAGAGACCCAGTACTTC.

Regarding this clonotype: A much larger clone differs by one base, so this may be a read error. This chain connects TRBV19 to TRBJ1-6; the D gene is possibly TRBD1 (5 bases). This CDR3 is 13 amino acids long. The germline CDR1 and CDR2 sequences are LNHDA and SQIVND (reference sequence). The ends were cut back, 3 bases at V and 7 bases at J, with 7 bases in the middle. The CDR3 nucleotides are TGTGCCAGTAGTATCCGGGGGAATTCACCCCTCCACTTT. Its translation is CASSIRGNSPLHF.

This clonotype was seen only a few times. The CDR3 nucleotides read TGTGCCAGCAGTTACTCGGACCCTTACTCCTACGAGCAGTACTTC. Its translation is CASSYSDPYSYEQYF. The chain couples TRBV6-2 or TRBV6-3 to TRBJ2-7, with D unresolved. The CDR3 totals 15 residues. Germline V gene lookup returns CDR1 MNHEY and CDR2 SVGEGT. Trimming cost V 0 bases and J 0 bases, with 9 bases left between them.

This clonotype appeared many times. The chain links TRBV3-1 to TRBJ1-1; 7 nucleotides align to TRBD1. The V gene end was trimmed by 1 base and the J gene end by 8 bases; junction bases not matched to a gene: 10. Germline loops: CDR1 LGHDT, CDR2 YNNKEL (reference sequence). This CDR3 region has 15 residues. CDR3 DNA sequence: TGTGCCAGCAGCCAAGGCCCGCGGGGGGACAGAGAAGCTTTCTTT. As protein: CASSQGPRGDREAFF. Combining the CDR3 with reference TRBV3-1 and TRBJ1-1 gives the whole variable domain DTAVSQTPKYLVTQMGNDKSIKCEQNLGHDTMYWYKQDSKKFLKIMFSYNNKELIINETVPNRFSPKSPDKAHLNLHINSLELGDSAVYFCASSQGPRGDREAFFGQGTRLTVV.

This clonotype occurred many times. This chain connects TRBV7-2 to TRBJ1-4, with a possible D match to TRBD1 (5 bases). CDR1 is SGHTA and CDR2 is FQGNSA in the germline V gene. V was clipped by 3 bases and J by 3 bases, with 8 bases between them. The length of the CDR3 is 14 residues. Here the CDR3 reads CASSFEGPNEKLFF. The CDR3 nucleotides read TGTGCCAGCAGCTTCGAGGGGCCTAATGAAAAACTGTTTTTT. Full variable domain (remainder filled in from reference TRBV7-2 and TRBJ1-4): GAGVSQSPSNKVTEKGKDVELRCDPISGHTALYWYRQSLGQGLEFLIYFQGNSAPDKSGLPSDRFSAERTGGSVSTLTIQRTQQEDSAVYLCASSFEGPNEKLFFGSGTQLSVL.

The table lists this clonotype with a few counts. The rearrangement uses TRBV11-3 and TRBJ2-2, with D unresolved. Germline values: CDR1 SGHNT, CDR2 YENEEA. Trimming took 0 bases from V and 0 from J, leaving 11 bases between them. This CDR3 comprises 17 residues. This chain's CDR3 is CASSLEGIAPNTGELFF. Here the CDR3 DNA reads TGTGCCAGCAGCTTAGAGGGGATAGCTCCGAACACCGGGGAGCTGTTTTTT.

The sample holds many counts of this clonotype. This rearrangement joins TRBV7-9 to TRBJ2-1; the D gene could be TRBD1 or TRBD2 (7 bases each). This CDR3 is 14 amino acids long. Germline V gene lookup returns CDR1 SEHNR and CDR2 FQNEAQ (reference sequence). V lost 3 bases to trimming and J lost 7 bases, with 13 bases between them. The DNA for the CDR3 is TGTGCCAGCAGCTTTCCCCAGGGGGGGAATGAGCAGTTCTTC. This encodes CASSFPQGGNEQFF.

This clonotype was detected many times. The J gene is TRBJ2-5, the V gene TRBV20-1; unclear D gene. The V gene lost 3 bases and the J gene lost 4 bases, with 9 bases spanning the gap. Germline V gives CDR1 DFQATT, CDR2 SNEGSKA (reference sequence). The CDR3 is 12 residues long. The CDR3 spells CSASELGETQYF. The CDR3 DNA follows: TGCAGTGCTAGCGAGCTGGGAGAGACCCAGTACTTC.

This clonotype was detected only a few times. The CDR3 protein is CASSLAPGYNEQFF. CDR3 bases: TGCGCCAGCAGCTTGGCTCCAGGCTACAATGAGCAGTTCTTC. The V and J genes are TRBV5-1 and TRBJ2-1; D call uncertain. The CDR3 is 14 amino acids. The V end was cut by 0 bases, the J end by 3 bases, with 7 bases between. CDR1 and CDR2 from the germline V gene are SGHRS and YFSETQ.

Of note for this clonotype: A read error is possible here, since a much larger clone lies one base away. This rearrangement joins TRBV2 to TRBJ1-2; unclear D gene. CDR1 is SNHLY, CDR2 FYNNEI, per germline. The CDR3 totals 18 residues. In DNA form, the CDR3 reads TGTGCCTGCAGTTTCGATAACAGCGGAAGACCAAAACTTTATGGCTACACCTTC. Translating it yields CACSFDNSGRPKLYGYTF.